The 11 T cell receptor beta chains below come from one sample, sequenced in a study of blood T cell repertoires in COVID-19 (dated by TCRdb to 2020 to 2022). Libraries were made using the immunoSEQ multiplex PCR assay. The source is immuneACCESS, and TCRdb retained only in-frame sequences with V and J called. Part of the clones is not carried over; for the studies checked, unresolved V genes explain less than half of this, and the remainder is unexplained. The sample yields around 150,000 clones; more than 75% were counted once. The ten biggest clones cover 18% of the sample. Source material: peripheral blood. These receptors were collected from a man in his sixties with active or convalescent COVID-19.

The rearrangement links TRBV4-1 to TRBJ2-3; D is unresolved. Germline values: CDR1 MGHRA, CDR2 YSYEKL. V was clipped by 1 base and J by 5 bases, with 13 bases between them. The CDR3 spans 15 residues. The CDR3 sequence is CASSQAMAYKDTQYF. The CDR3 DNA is TGCGCCAGCAGCCAAGCGATGGCTTATAAAGATACGCAGTATTTT.

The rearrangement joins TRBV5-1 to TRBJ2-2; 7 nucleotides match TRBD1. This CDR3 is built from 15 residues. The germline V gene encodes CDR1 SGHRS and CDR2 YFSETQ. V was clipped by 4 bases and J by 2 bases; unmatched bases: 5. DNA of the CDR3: TGCGCCAGCAGCCCGGGACAGATCAACACCGGGGAGCTGTTTTTT. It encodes CASSPGQINTGELFF.

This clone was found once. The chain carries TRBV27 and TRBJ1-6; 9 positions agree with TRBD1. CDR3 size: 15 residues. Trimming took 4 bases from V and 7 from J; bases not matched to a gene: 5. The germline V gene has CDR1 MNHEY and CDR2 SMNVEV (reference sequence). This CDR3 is CASSSLGQGNSPLHF. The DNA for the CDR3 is TGTGCCAGCAGTTCGTTGGGACAGGGAAATTCACCCCTCCACTTT.

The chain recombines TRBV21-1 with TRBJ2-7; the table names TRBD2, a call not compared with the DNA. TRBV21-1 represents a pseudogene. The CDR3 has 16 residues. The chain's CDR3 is CASSKGSGRVSYEQYF. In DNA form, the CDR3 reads TGTGCCAGCAGCAAGGGTAGCGGGAGGGTGTCCTACGAGCAGTACTTC.

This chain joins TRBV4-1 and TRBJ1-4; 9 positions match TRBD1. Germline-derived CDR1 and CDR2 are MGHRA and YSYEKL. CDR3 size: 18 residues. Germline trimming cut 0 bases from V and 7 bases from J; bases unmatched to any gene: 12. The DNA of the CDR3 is TGCGCCAGCAGCCAAGATCCGGGACAGGGATTATTAGGTGAAAAACTGTTTTTT. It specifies CASSQDPGQGLLGEKLFF.

The CDR3 sequence is CASSPQGRGTQYF. Here the CDR3 DNA reads TGTGCCAGCAGCCCACAGGGGCGAGGGACCCAGTACTTC. The chain has TRBV3-1 (or the pseudogene TRBV3-2) and TRBJ2-5; 7 bases fit TRBD1. The V segment lost 4 bases and the J segment 7 bases; nucleotides outside the gene matches: 6. Per germline, CDR1 LGHDT and CDR2 YNNKEL (reference sequence). The CDR3 contains 13 residues.

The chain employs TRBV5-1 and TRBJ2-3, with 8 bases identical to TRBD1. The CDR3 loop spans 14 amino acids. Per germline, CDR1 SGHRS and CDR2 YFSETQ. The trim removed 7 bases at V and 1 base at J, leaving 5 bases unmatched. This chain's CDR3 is CASALTGGTDTQYF. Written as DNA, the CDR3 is TGCGCCAGCGCCTTGACAGGGGGCACAGATACGCAGTATTTT.

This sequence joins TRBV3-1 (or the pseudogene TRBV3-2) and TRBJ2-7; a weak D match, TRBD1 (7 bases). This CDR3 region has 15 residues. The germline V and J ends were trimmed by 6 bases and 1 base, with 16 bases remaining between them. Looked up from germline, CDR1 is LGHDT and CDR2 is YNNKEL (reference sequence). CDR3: CASSDNRGGSYEQYF. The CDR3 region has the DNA TGTGCCAGCAGTGATAACAGGGGAGGTTCCTACGAGCAGTACTTC.

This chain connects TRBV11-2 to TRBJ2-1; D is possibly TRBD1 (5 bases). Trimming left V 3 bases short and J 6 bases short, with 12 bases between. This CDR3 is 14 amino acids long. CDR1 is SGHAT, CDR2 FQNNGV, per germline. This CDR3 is CASSLAGFSNEQFF. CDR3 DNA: TGTGCCAGCAGCTTGGCAGGGTTTTCCAATGAGCAGTTCTTC.

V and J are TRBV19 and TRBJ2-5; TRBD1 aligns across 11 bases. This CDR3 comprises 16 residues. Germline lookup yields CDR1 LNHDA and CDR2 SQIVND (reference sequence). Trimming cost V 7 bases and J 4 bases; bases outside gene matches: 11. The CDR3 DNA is TGTGCCAGTAAACAAACCCCGGGACAGGGGGGAGAGACCCAGTACTTC. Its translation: CASKQTPGQGGETQYF.

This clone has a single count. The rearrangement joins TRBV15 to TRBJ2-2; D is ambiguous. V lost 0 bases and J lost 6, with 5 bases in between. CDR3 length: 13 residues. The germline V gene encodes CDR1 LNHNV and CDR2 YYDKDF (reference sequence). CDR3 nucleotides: TGTGCCACCAGCAGAGATACGGCCGGGGAGCTGTTTTTT. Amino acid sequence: CATSRDTAGELFF.